The text below deals with one T cell receptor (beta chain). This sample is drawn from a study of cytomegalovirus exposure and HLA in healthy donors. Primers for the PCR totalled 60 Vbeta and 13 Jbeta. Profiling relied on immunoSEQ multiplex PCR, and the TCRdb table lists in-frame clones only, not all of them. The sample shows 150,000 to 200,000 clones, about 78% of them seen only once. CDR3 size: 12 residues. CDR1 and CDR2 (germline): GTSNPN, SVGIG (reference sequence). Trimming removed 4 bases from V and 8 bases from J; junction bases left unmatched: 2. The sample was PBMCs. This TCR came from a woman aged 45-59 years in good health and CMV-seropositive. The chain joins TRBV30 to TRBJ1-6, with TRBD1 identical over 7 bases. Here the CDR3 DNA reads TGTGCCTGGAAAGGGGGCGATTCACCCCTCCACTTT. Encoded protein: CAWKGGDSPLHF.